This T cell receptor beta chain emerged from a study of blood T cells in healthy people across ages. Points from the study as a whole: PBMCs that were unsorted prevented a conclusive naive versus antigen-experienced comparison. Researchers judged that diversity estimates from one million T cells fell short of true values.

With a J-beta primer mix and a sample-barcoded 5' primer, a second PCR ran about 7 to 12 cycles. All cDNA molecules were each tagged by a template-switch adaptor with 12 random nucleotides. In TCRdb, the 5' RACE reads were re-called with MiXCR into one record per CDR3 protein. Of about 1.4 million distinct CDR3 sequences listed, around 59% were seen once; the top ten hold under 8.5%. A remark on this clonotype: No antigen is known for it.

From germline, CDR1 is MGHDK and CDR2 SYGVNS. The V and J ends lost 5 bases and 4 bases, in that order; junction bases with no gene match: 9. The CDR3 has 15 amino acids. Healthy individuals of Caucasian origin from Russia, aged roughly 6 to 90, served as donors. The sequence was collected from a man aged 18 to 30 in good health. Sequencing was done on a sample of blood. This chain links TRBV25-1 with TRBJ2-5; 8 nucleotides agree with TRBD1. The CDR3 protein is CASSSLDRARETQYF. The CDR3 nucleotides are TGTGCCAGCAGTTCCCTGGACAGGGCCAGAGAGACCCAGTACTTC. The variable domain in full, completed from reference TRBV25-1 and TRBJ2-5, reads EADIYQTPRYLVIGTGKKITLECSQTMGHDKMYWYQQDPGMELHLIHYSYGVNSTEKGDLSSESTVSRIRTEHFPLTLESARPSHTSQYLCASSSLDRARETQYFGPGTRLLVL.